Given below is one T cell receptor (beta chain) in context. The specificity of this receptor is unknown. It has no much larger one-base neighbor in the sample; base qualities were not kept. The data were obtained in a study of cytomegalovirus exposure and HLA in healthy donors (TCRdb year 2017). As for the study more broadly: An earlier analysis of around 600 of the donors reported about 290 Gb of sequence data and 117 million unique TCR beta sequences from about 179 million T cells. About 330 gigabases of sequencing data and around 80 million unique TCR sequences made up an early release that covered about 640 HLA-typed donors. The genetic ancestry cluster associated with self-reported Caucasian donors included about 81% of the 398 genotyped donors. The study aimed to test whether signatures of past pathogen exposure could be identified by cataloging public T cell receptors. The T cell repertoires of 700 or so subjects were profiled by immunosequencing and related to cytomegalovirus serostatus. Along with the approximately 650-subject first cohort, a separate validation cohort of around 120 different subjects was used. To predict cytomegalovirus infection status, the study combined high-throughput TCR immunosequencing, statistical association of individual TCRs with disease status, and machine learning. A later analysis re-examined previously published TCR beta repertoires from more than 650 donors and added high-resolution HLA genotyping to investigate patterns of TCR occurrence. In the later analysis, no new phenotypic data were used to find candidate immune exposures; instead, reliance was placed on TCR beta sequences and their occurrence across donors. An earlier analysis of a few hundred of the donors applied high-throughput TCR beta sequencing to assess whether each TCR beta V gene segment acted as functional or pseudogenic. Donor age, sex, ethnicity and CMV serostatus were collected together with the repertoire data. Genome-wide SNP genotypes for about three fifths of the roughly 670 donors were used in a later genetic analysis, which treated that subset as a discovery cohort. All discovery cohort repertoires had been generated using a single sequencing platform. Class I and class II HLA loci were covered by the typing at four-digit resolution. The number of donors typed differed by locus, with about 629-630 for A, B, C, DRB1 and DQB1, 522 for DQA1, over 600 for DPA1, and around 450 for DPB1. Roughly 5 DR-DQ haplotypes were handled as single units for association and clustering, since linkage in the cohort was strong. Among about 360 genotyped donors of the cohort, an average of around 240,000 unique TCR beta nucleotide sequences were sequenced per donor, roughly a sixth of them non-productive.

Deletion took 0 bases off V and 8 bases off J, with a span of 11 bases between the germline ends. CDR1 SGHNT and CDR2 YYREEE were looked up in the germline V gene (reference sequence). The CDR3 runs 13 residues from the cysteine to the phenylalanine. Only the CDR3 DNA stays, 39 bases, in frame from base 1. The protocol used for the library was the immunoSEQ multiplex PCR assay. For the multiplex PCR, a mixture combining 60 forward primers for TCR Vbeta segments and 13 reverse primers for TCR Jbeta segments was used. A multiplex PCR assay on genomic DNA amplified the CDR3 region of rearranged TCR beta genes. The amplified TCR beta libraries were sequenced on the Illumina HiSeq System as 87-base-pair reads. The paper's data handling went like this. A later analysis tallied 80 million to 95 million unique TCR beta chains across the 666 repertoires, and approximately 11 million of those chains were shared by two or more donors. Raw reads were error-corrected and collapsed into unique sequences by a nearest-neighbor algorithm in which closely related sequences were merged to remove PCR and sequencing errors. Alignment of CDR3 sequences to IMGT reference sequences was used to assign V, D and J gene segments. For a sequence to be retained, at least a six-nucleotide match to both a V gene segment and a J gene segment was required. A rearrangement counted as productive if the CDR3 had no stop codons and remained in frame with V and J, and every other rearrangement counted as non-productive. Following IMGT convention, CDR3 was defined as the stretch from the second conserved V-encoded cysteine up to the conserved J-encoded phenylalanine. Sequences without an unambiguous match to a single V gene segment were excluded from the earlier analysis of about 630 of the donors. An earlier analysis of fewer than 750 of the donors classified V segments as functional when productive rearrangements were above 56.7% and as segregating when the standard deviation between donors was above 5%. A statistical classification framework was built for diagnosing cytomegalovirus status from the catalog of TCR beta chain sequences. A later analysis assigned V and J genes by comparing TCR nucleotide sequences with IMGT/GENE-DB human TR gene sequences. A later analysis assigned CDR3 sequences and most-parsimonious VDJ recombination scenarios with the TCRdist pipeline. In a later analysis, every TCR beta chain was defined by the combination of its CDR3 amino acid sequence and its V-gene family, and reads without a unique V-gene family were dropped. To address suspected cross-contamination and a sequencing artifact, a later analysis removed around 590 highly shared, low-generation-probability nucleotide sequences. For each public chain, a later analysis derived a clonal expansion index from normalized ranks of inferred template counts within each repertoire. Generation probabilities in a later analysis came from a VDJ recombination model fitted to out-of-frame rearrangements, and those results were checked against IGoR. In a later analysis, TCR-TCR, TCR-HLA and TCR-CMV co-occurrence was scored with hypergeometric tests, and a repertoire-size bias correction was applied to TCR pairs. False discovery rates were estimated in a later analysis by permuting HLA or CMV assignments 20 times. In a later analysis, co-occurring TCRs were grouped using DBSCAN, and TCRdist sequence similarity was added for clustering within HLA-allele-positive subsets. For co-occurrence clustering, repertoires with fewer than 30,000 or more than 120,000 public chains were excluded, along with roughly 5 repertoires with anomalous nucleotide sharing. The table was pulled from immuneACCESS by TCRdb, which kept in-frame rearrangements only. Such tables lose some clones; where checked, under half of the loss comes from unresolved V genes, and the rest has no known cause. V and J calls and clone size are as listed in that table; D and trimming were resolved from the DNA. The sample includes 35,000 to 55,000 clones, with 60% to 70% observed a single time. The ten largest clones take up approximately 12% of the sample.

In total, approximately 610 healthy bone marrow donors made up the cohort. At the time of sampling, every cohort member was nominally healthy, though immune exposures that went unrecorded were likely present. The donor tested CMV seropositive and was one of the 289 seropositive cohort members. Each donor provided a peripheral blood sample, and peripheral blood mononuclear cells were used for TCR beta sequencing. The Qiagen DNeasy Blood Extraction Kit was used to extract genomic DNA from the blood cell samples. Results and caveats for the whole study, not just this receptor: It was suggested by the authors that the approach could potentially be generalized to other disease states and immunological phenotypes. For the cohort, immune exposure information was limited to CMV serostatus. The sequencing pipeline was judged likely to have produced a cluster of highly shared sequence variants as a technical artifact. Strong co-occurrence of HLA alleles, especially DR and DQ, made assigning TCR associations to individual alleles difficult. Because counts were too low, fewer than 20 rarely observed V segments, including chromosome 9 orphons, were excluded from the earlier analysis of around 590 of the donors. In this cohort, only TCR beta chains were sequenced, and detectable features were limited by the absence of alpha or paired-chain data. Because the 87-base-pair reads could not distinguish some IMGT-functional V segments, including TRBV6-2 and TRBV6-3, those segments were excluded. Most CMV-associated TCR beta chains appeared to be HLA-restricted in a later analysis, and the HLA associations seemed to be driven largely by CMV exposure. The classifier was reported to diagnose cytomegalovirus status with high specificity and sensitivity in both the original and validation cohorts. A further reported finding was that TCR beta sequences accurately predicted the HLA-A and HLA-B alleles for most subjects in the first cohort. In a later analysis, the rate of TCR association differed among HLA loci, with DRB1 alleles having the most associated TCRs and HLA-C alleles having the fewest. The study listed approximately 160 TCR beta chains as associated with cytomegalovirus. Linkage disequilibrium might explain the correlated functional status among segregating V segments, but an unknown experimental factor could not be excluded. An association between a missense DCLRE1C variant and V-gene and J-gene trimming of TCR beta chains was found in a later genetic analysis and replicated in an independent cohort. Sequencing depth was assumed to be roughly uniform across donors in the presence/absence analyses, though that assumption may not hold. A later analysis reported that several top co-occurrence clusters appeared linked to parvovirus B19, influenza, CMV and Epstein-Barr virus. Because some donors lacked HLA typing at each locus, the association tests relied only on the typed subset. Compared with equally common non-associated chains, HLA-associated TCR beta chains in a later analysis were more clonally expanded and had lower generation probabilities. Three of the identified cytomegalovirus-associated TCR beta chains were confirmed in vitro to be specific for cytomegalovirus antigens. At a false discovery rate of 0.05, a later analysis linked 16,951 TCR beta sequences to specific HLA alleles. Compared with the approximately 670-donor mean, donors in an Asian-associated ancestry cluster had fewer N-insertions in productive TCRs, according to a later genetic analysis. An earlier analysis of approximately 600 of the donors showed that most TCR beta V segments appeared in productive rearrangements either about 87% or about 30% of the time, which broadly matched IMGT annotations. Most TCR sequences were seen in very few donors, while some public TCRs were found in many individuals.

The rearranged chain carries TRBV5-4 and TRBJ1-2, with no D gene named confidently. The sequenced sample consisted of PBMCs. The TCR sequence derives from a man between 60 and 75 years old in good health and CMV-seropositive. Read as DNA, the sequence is TGTGCCAGCAGCTTGGACCAGGTGCTGGGCTACACCTTC. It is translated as CASSLDQVLGYTF.